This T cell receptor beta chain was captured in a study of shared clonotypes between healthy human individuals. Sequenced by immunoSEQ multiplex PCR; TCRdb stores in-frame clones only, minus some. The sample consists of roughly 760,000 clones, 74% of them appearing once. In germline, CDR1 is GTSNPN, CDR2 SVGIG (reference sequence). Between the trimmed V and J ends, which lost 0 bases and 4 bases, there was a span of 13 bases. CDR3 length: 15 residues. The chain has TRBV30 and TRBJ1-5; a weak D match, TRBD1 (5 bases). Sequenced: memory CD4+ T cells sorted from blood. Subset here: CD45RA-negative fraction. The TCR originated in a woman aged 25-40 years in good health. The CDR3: CAWSVGAATNQPQHF. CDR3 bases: TGTGCCTGGAGTGTAGGGGCCGCGACTAATCAGCCCCAGCATTTT. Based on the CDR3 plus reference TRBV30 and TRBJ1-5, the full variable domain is SQTIHQWPATLVQPVGSPLSLECTVEGTSNPNLYWYRQAAGRGLQLLFYSVGIGQISSEVPQNLSASRPQDRQFILSSKKLLLSDSGFYLCAWSVGAATNQPQHFGDGTRLSIL.